The TCR beta chain described here comes from a study of blood T cell repertoires in COVID-19. Study context: Italy, Spain and the United States were the sources of the convalescent and acute COVID-19 samples. T cells, B-cell-depleted T cells, or PBMCs supplied cDNA or gDNA.

Per the original methods: The assay estimated nucleated cells by amplifying reference gene primers. Assay: immunoSEQ multiplex PCR; the TCRdb copy retains only in-frame clones and omits some. V, J and clone size are taken as reported in that table, and D and trimming were inferred from the DNA itself. The data show approximately 180,000 clones, over 75% seen once. Cohort assignment relied on participant-reported clinical history. The clonotype was recovered from a human donor with acute COVID-19. The donor label of this sample is uncertain. Sequencing was performed on PBMCs or T cells enriched from blood (not recorded which).

Written as DNA, the CDR3 is TGTGCCAGCAGTTTAAGAAGTCTATCCTACGAGCAGTACTTC. Translating it yields CASSLRSLSYEQYF. The chain uses TRBV27 and TRBJ2-7; D ambiguous. The CDR3 length is 14 residues. Germline CDR1 MNHEY, CDR2 SMNVEV (reference sequence). Trimming took off 2 bases at V and 1 base at J, with 9 bases between the two ends.